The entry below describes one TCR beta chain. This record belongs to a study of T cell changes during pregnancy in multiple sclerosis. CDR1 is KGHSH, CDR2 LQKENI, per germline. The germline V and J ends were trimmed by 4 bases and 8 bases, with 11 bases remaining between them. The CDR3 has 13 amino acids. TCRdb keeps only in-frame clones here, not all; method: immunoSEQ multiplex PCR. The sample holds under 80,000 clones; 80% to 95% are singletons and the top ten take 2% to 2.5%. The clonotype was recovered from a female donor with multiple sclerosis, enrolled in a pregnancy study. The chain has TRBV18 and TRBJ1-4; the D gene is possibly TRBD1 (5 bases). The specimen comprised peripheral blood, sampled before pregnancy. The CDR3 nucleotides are TGTGCCAGCTCACTTAATCGGGGGGAAAAACTGTTTTTT. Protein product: CASSLNRGEKLFF.